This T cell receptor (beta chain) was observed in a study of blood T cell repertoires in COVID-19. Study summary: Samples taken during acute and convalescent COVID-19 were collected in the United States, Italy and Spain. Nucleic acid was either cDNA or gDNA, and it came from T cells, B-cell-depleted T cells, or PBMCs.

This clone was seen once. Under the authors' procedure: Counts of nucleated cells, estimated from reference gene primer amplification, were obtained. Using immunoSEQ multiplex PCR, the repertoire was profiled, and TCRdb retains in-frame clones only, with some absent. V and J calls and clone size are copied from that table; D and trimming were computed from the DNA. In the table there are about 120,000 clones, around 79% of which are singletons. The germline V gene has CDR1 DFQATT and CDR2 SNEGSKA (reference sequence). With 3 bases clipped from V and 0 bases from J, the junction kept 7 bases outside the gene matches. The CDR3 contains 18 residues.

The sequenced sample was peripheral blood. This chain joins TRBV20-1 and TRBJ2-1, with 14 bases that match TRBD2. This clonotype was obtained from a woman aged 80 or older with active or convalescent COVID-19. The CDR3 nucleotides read TGCAGTGCTAGTGTGGGGACTAGCGGGAGTCACTCCTACAATGAGCAGTTCTTC. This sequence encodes CSASVGTSGSHSYNEQFF.